This T cell receptor beta chain is from a study of blood T cells in healthy people across ages. Across the whole study: The template switching approach captured approximately one barcoded beta molecule for every two T cells.

It was with a sample-barcoded 5' primer and a J-beta primer mix that a second PCR of roughly 6 to 12 cycles was run. Each cDNA molecule carried a tag from a template-switch adaptor that contained 12 random nucleotides. TCRdb re-called the 5' RACE reads with MiXCR, one entry per CDR3 protein. The repertoire holds 1.5 million to 1.9 million distinct CDR3 sequences, with about 42% as singletons. Each donor was a healthy Caucasian individual from Russia, aged roughly 6 to 100. The CDR3 totals 17 residues. Germline V gene lookup returns CDR1 MGHRA and CDR2 YSYEKL. The V gene lost 1 base and the J gene lost 1 base, with 14 bases spanning the gap.

The specimen sequenced was blood. This sequence was found in a woman aged 18-30 years in good health. This chain uses TRBV4-1 with TRBJ2-1; no clear D. The CDR3 loop reads CASSQALWRISYNEQFF. DNA of the CDR3: TGCGCCAGCAGCCAAGCGTTATGGCGGATTTCCTACAATGAGCAGTTCTTC.